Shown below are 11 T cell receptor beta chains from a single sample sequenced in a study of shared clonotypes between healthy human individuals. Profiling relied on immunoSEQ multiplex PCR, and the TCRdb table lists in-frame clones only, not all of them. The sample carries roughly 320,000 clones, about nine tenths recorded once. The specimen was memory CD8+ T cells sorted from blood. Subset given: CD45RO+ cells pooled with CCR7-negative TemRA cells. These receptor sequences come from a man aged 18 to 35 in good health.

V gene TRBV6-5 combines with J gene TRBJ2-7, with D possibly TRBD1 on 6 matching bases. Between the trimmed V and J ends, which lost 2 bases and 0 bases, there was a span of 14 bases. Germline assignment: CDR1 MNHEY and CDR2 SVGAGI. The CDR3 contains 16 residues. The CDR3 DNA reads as TGTGCCAGCAGTTACGGTCCCAGGGGCGACTCCTACGAGCAGTACTTC. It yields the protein CASSYGPRGDSYEQYF.

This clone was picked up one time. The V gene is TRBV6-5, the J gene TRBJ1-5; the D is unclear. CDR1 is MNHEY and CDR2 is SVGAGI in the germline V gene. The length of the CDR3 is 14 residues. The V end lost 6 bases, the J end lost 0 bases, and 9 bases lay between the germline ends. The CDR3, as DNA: TGTGCCAGCAGCCTCGTGGGTAGCAATCAGCCCCAGCATTTT. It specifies CASSLVGSNQPQHF.

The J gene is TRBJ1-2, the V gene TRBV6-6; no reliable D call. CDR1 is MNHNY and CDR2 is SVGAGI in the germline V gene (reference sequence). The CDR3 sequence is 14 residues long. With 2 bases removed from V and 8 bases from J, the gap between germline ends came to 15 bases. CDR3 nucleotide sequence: TGTGCCAGCAGTTACGGCCCGCCTAGGAGCGGCTACACCTTC. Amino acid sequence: CASSYGPPRSGYTF.

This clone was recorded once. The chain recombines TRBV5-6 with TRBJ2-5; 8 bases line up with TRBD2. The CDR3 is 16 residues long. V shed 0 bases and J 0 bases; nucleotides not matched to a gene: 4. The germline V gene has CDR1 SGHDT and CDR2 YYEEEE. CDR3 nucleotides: TGTGCCAGCAGCTTGGCCCAGCGGGGGAACCAAGAGACCCAGTACTTC. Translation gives CASSLAQRGNQETQYF.

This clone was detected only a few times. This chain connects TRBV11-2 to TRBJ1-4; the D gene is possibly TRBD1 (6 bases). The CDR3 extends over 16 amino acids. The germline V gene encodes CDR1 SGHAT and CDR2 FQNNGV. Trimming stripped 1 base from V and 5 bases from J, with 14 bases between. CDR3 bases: TGTGCCAGCAGCTTAGTTGGGGGCAAGGTGAATGAAAAACTGTTTTTT. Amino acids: CASSLVGGKVNEKLFF.

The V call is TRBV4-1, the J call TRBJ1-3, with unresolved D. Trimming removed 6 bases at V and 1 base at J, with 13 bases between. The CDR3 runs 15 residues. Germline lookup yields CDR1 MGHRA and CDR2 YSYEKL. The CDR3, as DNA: TGCGCCAGCAGGAGGACCCCGGGTTCTGGAAACACCATATATTTT. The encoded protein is CASRRTPGSGNTIYF.

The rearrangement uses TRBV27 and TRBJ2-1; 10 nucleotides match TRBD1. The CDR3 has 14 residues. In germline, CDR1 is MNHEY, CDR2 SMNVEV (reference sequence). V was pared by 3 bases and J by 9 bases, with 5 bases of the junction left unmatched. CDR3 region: CASSLRQGAIEQFF. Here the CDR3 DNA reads TGTGCCAGCAGTTTGAGACAGGGGGCGATTGAGCAGTTCTTC.

CDR3 DNA: TGTGCCAGCAGTTTTGGTGGGGCAGGGGAAAAACTGTTTTTT. This codes for CASSFGGAGEKLFF. The chain recombines TRBV27 with TRBJ1-4; weak D call: TRBD1 (5 bases). The V and J ends lost 3 bases and 8 bases respectively, with 13 bases between them. This CDR3 has 14 residues. The germline V gene has CDR1 MNHEY and CDR2 SMNVEV (reference sequence).

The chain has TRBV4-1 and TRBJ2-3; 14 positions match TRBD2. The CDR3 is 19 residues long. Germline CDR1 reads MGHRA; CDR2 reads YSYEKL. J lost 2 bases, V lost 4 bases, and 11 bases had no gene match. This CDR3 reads CASSPGLAGASGNTDTQYF. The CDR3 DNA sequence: TGCGCCAGCAGCCCGGGACTAGCGGGGGCCTCTGGAAACACAGATACGCAGTATTTT.

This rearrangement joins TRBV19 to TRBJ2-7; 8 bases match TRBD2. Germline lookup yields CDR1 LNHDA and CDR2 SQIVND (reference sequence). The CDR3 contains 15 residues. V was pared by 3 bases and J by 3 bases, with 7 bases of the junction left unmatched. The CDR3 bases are TGTGCCAGTAGTATGGAAGCGGGGGTTCACTACGAGCAGTACTTC. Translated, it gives CASSMEAGVHYEQYF.

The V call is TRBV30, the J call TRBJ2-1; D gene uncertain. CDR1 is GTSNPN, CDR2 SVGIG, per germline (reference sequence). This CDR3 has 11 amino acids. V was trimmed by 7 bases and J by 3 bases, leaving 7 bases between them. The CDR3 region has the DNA TGTGCCTCCTCGGACTACAATGAGCAGTTCTTC. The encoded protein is CASSDYNEQFF.